This entry describes one T cell receptor beta chain. The data were obtained in a study of blood T cell repertoires in COVID-19. Looking at the study overall: Specimens from acute and convalescent COVID-19 originated in the United States, Italy and Spain. The analysed material was cDNA or gDNA that came from T cells, B-cell-depleted T cells, or PBMCs.

Original analysis: By means of reference gene primer amplification, nucleated cell counts were estimated. TCRdb's table, derived via immunoSEQ multiplex PCR, lists solely in-frame clones and lacks some. That table supplies the V and J calls and clone size; D and trimming were determined from the DNA. The sample has roughly 220,000 clones, around 80% seen once. This receptor was taken from a woman aged 70 to 79 with acute or convalescent COVID-19. Input material: peripheral blood.

The CDR3 spells CASSPQRSGNTIYF. Written as DNA, the CDR3 is TGTGCCAGCTCACCACAGCGCTCTGGAAACACCATATATTTT. The chain carries TRBV18 and TRBJ1-3; unclear D gene. This CDR3 is 14 amino acids long. V was cut by 1 base and J by 0 bases, with 4 bases left in between. Germline V gene sequence: CDR1 KGHSH, CDR2 LQKENI.